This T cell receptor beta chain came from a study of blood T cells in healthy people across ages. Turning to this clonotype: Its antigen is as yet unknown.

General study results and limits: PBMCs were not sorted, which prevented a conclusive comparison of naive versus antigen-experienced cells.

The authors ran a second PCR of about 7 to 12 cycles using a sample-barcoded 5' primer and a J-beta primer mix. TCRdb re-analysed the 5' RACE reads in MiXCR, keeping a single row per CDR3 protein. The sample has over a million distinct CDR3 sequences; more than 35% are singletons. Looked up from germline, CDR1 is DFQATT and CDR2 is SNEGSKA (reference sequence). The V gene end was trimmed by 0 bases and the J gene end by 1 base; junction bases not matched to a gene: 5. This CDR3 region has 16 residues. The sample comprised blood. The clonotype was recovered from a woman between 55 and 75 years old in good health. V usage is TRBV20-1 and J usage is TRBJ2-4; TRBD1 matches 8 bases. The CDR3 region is CSAREDRGWAKNIQYF. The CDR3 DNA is TGCAGTGCTAGAGAAGACAGGGGATGGGCCAAAAACATTCAGTACTTC.